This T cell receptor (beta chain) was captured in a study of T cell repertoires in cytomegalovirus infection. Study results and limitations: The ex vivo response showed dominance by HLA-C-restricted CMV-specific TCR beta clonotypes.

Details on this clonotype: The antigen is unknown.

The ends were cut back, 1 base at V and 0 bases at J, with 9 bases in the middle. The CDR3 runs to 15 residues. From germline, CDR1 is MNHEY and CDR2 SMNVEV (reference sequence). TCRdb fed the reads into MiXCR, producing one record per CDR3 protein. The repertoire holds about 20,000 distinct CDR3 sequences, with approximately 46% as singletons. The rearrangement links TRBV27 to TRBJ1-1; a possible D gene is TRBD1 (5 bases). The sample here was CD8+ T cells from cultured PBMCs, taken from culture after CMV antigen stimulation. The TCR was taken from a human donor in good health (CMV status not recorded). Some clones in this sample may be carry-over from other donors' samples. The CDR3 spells CASSLYPGMNTEAFF. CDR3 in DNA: TGTGCCAGCAGTTTATACCCAGGGATGAACACTGAAGCTTTCTTT.